The 14 T cell receptor beta chains below were found in one sample sequenced in a study of long-term antiretroviral therapy in people with HIV. The run of the v3.0 immunoSEQ assay was at survey level. The protocol was immunoSEQ multiplex PCR, while the TCRdb copy is restricted to in-frame clones and leaves out a portion. Of around 21,000 clones listed, roughly 80% are singletons. The specimen comprised unsorted PBMCs, sampled 0.2 years after starting antiretroviral therapy. The origin of the receptors is a woman aged 25 to 39 with HIV.

The chain has TRBV7-9 and TRBJ2-3, with D possibly matching TRBD1 (8 bases). V shed 4 bases and J shed 7 bases, with 18 bases lying between them. This CDR3 has 15 amino acids. Germline V gives CDR1 SEHNR, CDR2 FQNEAQ (reference sequence). The CDR3, as DNA: TGTGCCAGCAGCTCCCCGGACAGGGAGGGGTATACGCAGTATTTT. This codes for CASSSPDREGYTQYF. The variable domain in full, completed from reference TRBV7-9 and TRBJ2-3, reads DTGVSQNPRHKITKRGQNVTFRCDPISEHNRLYWYRQTLGQGPEFLTYFQNEAQLEKSRLLSDRFSAERPKGSFSTLEIQRTEQGDSAMYLCASSSPDREGYTQYFGPGTRLTVL.

The V and J genes are TRBV15 and TRBJ2-5; 13 bases line up with TRBD2. Germline V gives CDR1 LNHNV, CDR2 YYDKDF (reference sequence). The V and J ends lost 1 base and 4 bases, in that order; junction bases with no gene match: 6. CDR3 length: 17 residues. Here the CDR3 DNA reads TGTGCCACCAGCAGAGTACTAGCGGGGGGGCCGAGAGAGACCCAGTACTTC. Translation: CATSRVLAGGPRETQYF.

This chain links TRBV7-3 with TRBJ1-2; TRBD1 agrees at 7 bases. Losses at the gene ends were 5 bases for V and 7 bases for J; bases not matched to a gene: 7. Germline assignment: CDR1 SGHTA and CDR2 FQGTGA. The CDR3 covers 13 residues. The DNA of the CDR3 is TGTGCCAGCAGCGCCACCCCAGGGGGTGGCTACACCTTC. This sequence encodes CASSATPGGGYTF. The entire variable domain, with the rest obtained from reference TRBV7-3 and TRBJ1-2, is as follows: GAGVSQTPSNKVTEKGKYVELRCDPISGHTALYWYRQSLGQGPEFLIYFQGTGAADDSGLPNDRFFAVRPEGSVSTLKIQRTERGDSAVYLCASSATPGGGYTFGSGTRLTVV.

V is TRBV29-1 and J is TRBJ2-3, with D hard to call. Germline loops: CDR1 SQVTM, CDR2 ANQGSEA. The CDR3 consists of 11 residues. Trimming took off 6 bases at V and 0 bases at J, with 4 bases between the two ends. The CDR3 nucleotides read TGCAGCGTCCCTAGCACAGATACGCAGTATTTT. Amino acids: CSVPSTDTQYF.

V is TRBV18 and J is TRBJ2-3; D possibly corresponds to TRBD2 (5 bases). The V end was cut by 0 bases, the J end by 4 bases, with 11 bases between. This CDR3 has 15 amino acids. CDR1 is KGHSH and CDR2 is LQKENI in the germline V gene. The CDR3 nucleotides are TGTGCCAGCTCACCACCTTCGGGATACGCAGATACGCAGTATTTT. The encoded protein is CASSPPSGYADTQYF.

V usage is TRBV7-8 and J usage is TRBJ1-1; perhaps TRBD1 as D (6 bases). V dropped 3 bases and J dropped 4 bases, with 24 bases sitting between them. Per germline, CDR1 SGHVS and CDR2 FQNEAQ. The CDR3 has 18 amino acids. CDR3 in amino acids: CASSLDHFSGGAGTEAFF. In nucleotides, the CDR3 is TGTGCCAGCAGCTTGGACCACTTTTCCGGGGGGGCTGGCACTGAAGCTTTCTTT.

The chain joins TRBV27 to TRBJ2-7; D unclear. The germline gives CDR1 MNHEY, CDR2 SMNVEV (reference sequence). Deletions cut 6 bases from V and 0 bases from J, with 9 bases between. The CDR3 extends over 13 amino acids. CDR3 sequence reads: CASSYGLSYEQYF. The CDR3 nucleotides read TGTGCCAGCAGCTATGGCCTCTCCTACGAGCAGTACTTC.

V is TRBV2 and J is TRBJ2-5; the D is unclear. Germline V lookup: CDR1 SNHLY, CDR2 FYNNEI. V was trimmed by 4 bases and J by 2 bases, leaving 2 bases between them. The CDR3 runs 11 residues. CDR3 sequence reads: CASSVQETQYF. The CDR3 nucleotides are TGTGCCAGCAGTGTTCAAGAGACCCAGTACTTC.

This chain links TRBV7-9 with TRBJ2-1, with 9 bases fitting TRBD1. V was pared by 3 bases and J by 6 bases, with 9 bases of the junction left unmatched. CDR3 length: 16 amino acids. The germline CDR1 and CDR2 sequences are SEHNR and FQNEAQ (reference sequence). The CDR3 sequence: CASSFLGTGTLNEQFF. DNA of the CDR3: TGTGCCAGCAGCTTCCTCGGGACAGGGACTCTCAATGAGCAGTTCTTC.

The V and J genes are TRBV10-3 and TRBJ1-1, with D unresolved. This CDR3 region has 15 residues. Trimming removed 7 bases at V and 0 bases at J, with 15 bases between. Germline CDR1 ENHRY, CDR2 SYGVKD. CDR3 nucleotide sequence: TGTGCCATCAATCGAGGTGGGGATTTGAACACTGAAGCTTTCTTT. Amino acids: CAINRGGDLNTEAFF.

The chain carries TRBV9 and TRBJ1-4, with D possibly matching TRBD1 (5 bases). The CDR3 has 15 amino acids. Germline V gene data show CDR1 as SGDLS and CDR2 as YYNGEE. V shed 4 bases and J shed 0 bases, with 10 bases lying between them. CDR3 DNA sequence: TGTGCCAGCAGCACGACGACAGCAACTAATGAAAAACTGTTTTTT. This encodes CASSTTTATNEKLFF. The full variable domain, rest sourced from reference TRBV9 and TRBJ1-4, is DSGVTQTPKHLITATGQRVTLRCSPRSGDLSVYWYQQSLDQGLQFLIQYYNGEERAKGNILERFSAQQFPDLHSELNLSSLELGDSALYFCASSTTTATNEKLFFGSGTQLSVL.

This clone has just one count. V is TRBV9 and J is TRBJ1-2, with no clear D. In germline, CDR1 is SGDLS, CDR2 YYNGEE. The CDR3 runs to 15 residues. V was pared by 0 bases and J by 7 bases, with 16 bases between. The CDR3 reads CASSVEGSNSLGYTF. The CDR3 DNA follows: TGTGCCAGCAGCGTAGAAGGGTCAAACTCACTTGGCTACACCTTC. The full variable domain, completed using reference TRBV9 and TRBJ1-2, is DSGVTQTPKHLITATGQRVTLRCSPRSGDLSVYWYQQSLDQGLQFLIQYYNGEERAKGNILERFSAQQFPDLHSELNLSSLELGDSALYFCASSVEGSNSLGYTFGSGTRLTVV.

This clone was counted a single time. The chain couples TRBV28 to TRBJ2-5, with 7 bases aligning to TRBD2. Germline V gives CDR1 MDHEN, CDR2 SYDVKM. CDR3 size: 15 residues. With 7 bases clipped from V and 4 bases from J, the junction kept 12 bases outside the gene matches. In nucleotides, the CDR3 is TGTGCCAGCACCGCACACTTGGGGGGGGTAGAGACCCAGTACTTC. This gives the protein CASTAHLGGVETQYF.

The V and J genes are TRBV20-1 and TRBJ1-1; possible D gene TRBD1, 5 bases. The V gene lost 6 bases and the J gene lost 4 bases, with 9 bases spanning the gap. The CDR3 spans 11 residues. Germline V gene lookup returns CDR1 DFQATT and CDR2 SNEGSKA (reference sequence). The CDR3 region has the DNA TGCAGTGCCAGACAGTCCACTGAAGCTTTCTTT. It specifies CSARQSTEAFF.